Below are 18 T cell receptor beta chains sequenced from a single sample in a study of CD8+ T cells in alopecia areata (dated by TCRdb to 2017 to 2018). The method was the immunoSEQ multiplex PCR assay. RNA was extracted from all samples and reverse transcribed into cDNA, which served as template for TCR sequencing. TCRdb obtained this table from immuneACCESS and retained in-frame rearrangements with V and J assigned. These tables miss some clones; where compared with another copy, unresolved V genes account for less than half of the shortfall, and the remainder is unexplained. The table for this sample lists approximately 98,000 clones; 58% of them were counted only once. Approximately 23% of the sample is in the top ten clones. Source material: NKG2D-low CD8+ T cells sorted from blood. Sample cell subset or site, as interpreted from the label and publication: sorted CD8+ NKG2D-low blood T cells. These receptors originate from a human donor with alopecia areata.

The chain is built from TRBV19 and TRBJ1-5; D call uncertain. Trimming took off 7 bases at V and 2 bases at J, with 9 bases between the two ends. This CDR3 is 13 amino acids long. CDR1 and CDR2 from the germline V gene are LNHDA and SQIVND (reference sequence). The CDR3 coding sequence is TGTGCCAGTAAGGCGAAGGGCAATCAGCCCCAGCATTTT. Amino acid sequence: CASKAKGNQPQHF.

The rearrangement uses TRBV15 and TRBJ1-1; D may be TRBD1 (6 bases). Per the germline V gene, CDR1 is LNHNV and CDR2 is YYDKDF (reference sequence). The CDR3 is made up of 13 amino acids. V was trimmed by 1 base and J by 8 bases, leaving 11 bases between them. CDR3 DNA sequence: TGTGCCACCAGCAGAGTACCAGGGGCAGAAGCTTTCTTT. Translating gives CATSRVPGAEAFF.

This chain connects TRBV4-1 to TRBJ2-3, with 9 bases aligning to TRBD2. Germline lookup yields CDR1 MGHRA and CDR2 YSYEKL. Trimming removed 2 bases from V and 0 bases from J; junction bases left unmatched: 6. The CDR3 covers 17 residues. The CDR3: CASSQQNSGRSTDTQYF. The CDR3 nucleotides are TGCGCCAGCAGCCAACAAAACAGCGGGAGGAGCACAGATACGCAGTATTTT.

The genes are TRBV19 and TRBJ2-1; a possible D gene is TRBD2 (5 bases). The ends were cut back, 3 bases at V and 9 bases at J, with 12 bases in the middle. This CDR3 has 13 residues. Germline lookup yields CDR1 LNHDA and CDR2 SQIVND (reference sequence). CDR3 nucleotide sequence: TGTGCCAGTAGTATCCGACTAACGGGTGAGCAGTTCTTC. This translates into CASSIRLTGEQFF.

This clone showed up just a few times. This chain links TRBV13 with TRBJ2-3; TRBD2 matches 13 bases. CDR1 and CDR2 (germline): PRHDT, FYEKMQ (reference sequence). V lost 5 bases, J lost 2 bases, and 7 bases stayed unmatched. The CDR3 runs 17 residues. The DNA for the CDR3 is TGTGCCAGCAGCGCTACCGGGACTAGCGGGGCCACAGATACGCAGTATTTT. This translates into CASSATGTSGATDTQYF. Complete variable domain (other parts from reference TRBV13 and TRBJ2-3): AAGVIQSPRHLIKEKRETATLKCYPIPRHDTVYWYQQGPGQDPQFLISFYEKMQSDKGSIPDRFSAQQFSDYHSELNMSSLELGDSALYFCASSATGTSGATDTQYFGPGTRLTVL.

The chain couples TRBV7-8 to TRBJ1-1; no clear D gene. CDR1 and CDR2 (germline): SGHVS, FQNEAQ. CDR3 length: 14 amino acids. V was shortened by 1 base and J by 8 bases, with 14 bases between the two germline ends. CDR3: CASSLEEWGTEAFF. The CDR3 coding sequence is TGTGCCAGCAGCTTAGAGGAGTGGGGAACAGAAGCTTTCTTT.

This clone was detected only a few times. The chain employs TRBV29-1 and TRBJ1-1; 7 positions match TRBD1. Germline loops: CDR1 SQVTM, CDR2 ANQGSEA. This CDR3 is 14 amino acids long. V shed 4 bases, J shed 5 bases, and the junction held 10 bases outside the gene matches. CDR3 sequence: CSVAFGQVKTEAFF. CDR3 nucleotide sequence: TGCAGCGTTGCCTTTGGACAGGTAAAAACTGAAGCTTTCTTT.

The sample holds a few counts of this clone. In DNA form, the CDR3 reads TGTGCCAGTCACAGGGGCGGGGCGAACACCGGGGAGCTGTTTTTT. It translates to CASHRGGANTGELFF. V and J are TRBV19 and TRBJ2-2; D is possibly TRBD1 (7 bases). V was clipped by 8 bases and J by 0 bases, with 13 bases between them. The CDR3 length is 15 residues. From germline, CDR1 is LNHDA and CDR2 SQIVND (reference sequence).

This clone was counted a few times. This chain links TRBV13 with TRBJ2-1; no definite D call. Germline loops: CDR1 PRHDT, CDR2 FYEKMQ (reference sequence). CDR3 size: 13 residues. V was trimmed by 5 bases and J by 6 bases, leaving 11 bases between them. CDR3 DNA sequence: TGTGCCAGCAGCCCGCCGATCTCCAATGAGCAGTTCTTC. Amino acid sequence: CASSPPISNEQFF.

On this clone itself: Other DNA sequences from this sample encode an identical CDR3 as well. This chain links TRBV27 with TRBJ2-1; D gene uncertain. CDR1 and CDR2 (germline): MNHEY, SMNVEV (reference sequence). V lost 2 bases to trimming and J lost 2 bases, with 10 bases between them. The CDR3 is 15 amino acids. The CDR3 nucleotides read TGTGCCAGCAGTTTAAAGGGTTTCACCTACAATGAGCAGTTCTTC. This codes for CASSLKGFTYNEQFF.

The chain has TRBV7-6 and TRBJ2-1; 11 bases match TRBD2. The CDR3 has 19 residues. V was clipped by 5 bases and J by 4 bases; unmatched bases: 16. From germline, CDR1 is SGHVS and CDR2 FNYEAQ. The CDR3 coding sequence is TGTGCCAGCAGCCTCGGGACTAGCGGCCCTTCTACGAGTTACAATGAGCAGTTCTTC. This sequence encodes CASSLGTSGPSTSYNEQFF.

Points on this clone: The sample carries other DNA sequences with the same CDR3. The chain recombines TRBV27 with TRBJ1-2; 7 bases match TRBD1. Looked up from germline, CDR1 is MNHEY and CDR2 is SMNVEV (reference sequence). The V segment lost 5 bases and the J segment 0 bases; nucleotides outside the gene matches: 3. There are 14 residues in the CDR3. The CDR3 DNA sequence: TGTGCCAGCAGTCTGACAGGGTCTAACTATGGCTACACCTTC. It yields the protein CASSLTGSNYGYTF.

The chain carries TRBV27 and TRBJ1-4; D remains ambiguous. CDR1 MNHEY and CDR2 SMNVEV come from the germline V gene (reference sequence). The length of the CDR3 is 14 residues. V shed 4 bases and J shed 8 bases, with 14 bases lying between them. The CDR3 sequence is CASSSGWVGEKLFF. CDR3 DNA sequence: TGTGCCAGCAGTTCCGGATGGGTAGGGGAAAAACTGTTTTTT.

The chain joins TRBV18 to TRBJ2-3; 7 nucleotides agree with TRBD2. CDR3 length: 18 amino acids. Germline CDR1 and CDR2: KGHSH and LQKENI. Trimming at V came to 8 bases and at J to 0 bases, leaving 17 bases not matched to a gene. The CDR3 sequence is CASPTRRLAGYSTDTQYF. The CDR3 DNA follows: TGTGCCAGCCCAACCCGTCGACTAGCCGGCTACAGCACAGATACGCAGTATTTT.

V is TRBV29-1 and J is TRBJ2-2; no clear D. Germline V gene sequence: CDR1 SQVTM, CDR2 ANQGSEA. This CDR3 is 12 amino acids long. V was trimmed by 5 bases and J by 5 bases, leaving 9 bases between them. The chain's CDR3 is CSVPLGTGELFF. CDR3 in DNA: TGCAGCGTTCCGTTAGGGACCGGGGAGCTGTTTTTT.

The V call is TRBV6-1, the J call TRBJ2-7; no clear D gene. Germline CDR1 and CDR2: MNHNS and SASEGT. V was clipped by 2 bases and J by 4 bases, with 12 bases between them. The length of the CDR3 is 14 residues. CDR3 sequence (DNA): TGTGCCAGCAGTGAATTTGTGCAGGAATACGAGCAGTACTTC. Encoded protein: CASSEFVQEYEQYF.

The rearrangement uses TRBV27 and TRBJ2-2; D may be TRBD2 (6 bases). Germline CDR1 reads MNHEY; CDR2 reads SMNVEV (reference sequence). The CDR3 is made up of 12 amino acids. Deletions cut 7 bases from V and 7 bases from J, with 10 bases between. The CDR3: CASNSGDGELFF. Here the CDR3 DNA reads TGTGCCAGCAATTCGGGGGACGGGGAGCTGTTTTTT.

Ten or more counts support this clone. The chain uses TRBV28 and TRBJ2-7, with a tentative D call TRBD1 (5 bases). Looked up from germline, CDR1 is MDHEN and CDR2 is SYDVKM. V gave up 7 bases and J gave up 3 bases, with 13 bases separating them. The CDR3 loop spans 13 amino acids. CDR3 in DNA: TGTGCCAGCACCCTGGACAACCTCTACGAGCAGTACTTC. Its translation is CASTLDNLYEQYF. Complete variable domain (other parts from reference TRBV28 and TRBJ2-7): DVKVTQSSRYLVKRTGEKVFLECVQDMDHENMFWYRQDPGLGLRLIYFSYDVKMKEKGDIPEGYSVSREKKERFSLILESASTNQTSMYLCASTLDNLYEQYFGPGTRLTVT.